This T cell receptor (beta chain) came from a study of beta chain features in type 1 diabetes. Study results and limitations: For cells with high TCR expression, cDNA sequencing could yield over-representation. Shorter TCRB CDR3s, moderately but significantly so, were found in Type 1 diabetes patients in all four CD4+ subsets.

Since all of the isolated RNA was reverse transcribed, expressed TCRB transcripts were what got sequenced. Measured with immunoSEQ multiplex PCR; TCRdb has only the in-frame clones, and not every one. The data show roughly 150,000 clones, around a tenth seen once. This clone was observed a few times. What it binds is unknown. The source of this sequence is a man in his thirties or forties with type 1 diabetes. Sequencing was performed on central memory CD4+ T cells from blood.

CDR3 amino acids: CASSVGLGANIDQPQHF. The DNA of the CDR3 is TGTGCCAGCAGCGTAGGACTAGGGGCTAACATAGATCAGCCCCAGCATTTT. The chain links TRBV9 to TRBJ1-5; D is perhaps TRBD1 (5 bases). CDR3 length: 17 residues. V was pared by 0 bases and J by 5 bases, with 18 bases between. Germline CDR1 reads SGDLS; CDR2 reads YYNGEE.